This TCR beta chain was observed in a study of T cells in Graves' hyperthyroidism and ophthalmopathy. Looking at the study overall: Once the initial diagnosis was made, peripheral blood was obtained before any treatment.

This clonotype was detected many times. Its target is not known. Amplified regions were TCR beta CDR3 sequences from RNA transcripts. First-round RT-PCR with HTBI primers amplified the TCR CDR3 region. Each CDR3 protein gets one entry after TCRdb re-called the multiplex PCR reads with MiXCR. The sample records about 380,000 distinct CDR3 sequences, around 18% being singletons. Uncontrolled infections, other autoimmune diseases, pregnancy or lactation led to exclusion of patients. Diagnoses used clinical symptoms, serum thyroxine and TRAb, thyroid ultrasound and orbital computed tomography. V lost 8 bases to trimming and J lost 0 bases, with 7 bases between them. Germline values: CDR1 DFQATT, CDR2 SNEGSKA (reference sequence). The CDR3 runs 11 residues. Study-level results: Ophthalmopathy cases were set apart from stable hyperthyroidism by a 13 V-J model.

V gene TRBV20-1 combines with J gene TRBJ1-1; D is unclear. This clonotype originated in a man aged 18 to 29 with Graves' ophthalmopathy. Material for sequencing was blood. CDR3 nucleotide sequence: TGCAGTTTCATCATGAACACTGAAGCTTTCTTT. Translation gives CSFIMNTEAFF.